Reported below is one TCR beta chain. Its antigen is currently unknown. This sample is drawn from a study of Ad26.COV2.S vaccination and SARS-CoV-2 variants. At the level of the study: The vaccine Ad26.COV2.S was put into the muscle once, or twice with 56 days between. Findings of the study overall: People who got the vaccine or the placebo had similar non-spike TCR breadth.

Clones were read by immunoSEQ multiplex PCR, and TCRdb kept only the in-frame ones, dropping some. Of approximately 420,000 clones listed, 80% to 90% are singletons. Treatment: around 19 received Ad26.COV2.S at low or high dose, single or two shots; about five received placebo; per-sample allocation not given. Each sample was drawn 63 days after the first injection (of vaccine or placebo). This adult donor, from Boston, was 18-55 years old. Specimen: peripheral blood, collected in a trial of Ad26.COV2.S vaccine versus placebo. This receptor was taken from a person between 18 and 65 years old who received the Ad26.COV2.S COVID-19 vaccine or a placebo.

The CDR3 coding sequence is TGTGCCAGCAGCTTCCAGGGGAGAAGCGAGCAGTACTTC. Translated: CASSFQGRSEQYF. The V gene is TRBV5-6, the J gene TRBJ2-7; perhaps TRBD1 as D (6 bases). Trimming shortened V by 2 bases and J by 6 bases, and 12 bases separated the two germline ends. The CDR3 is made up of 13 amino acids. Germline CDR1 reads SGHDT; CDR2 reads YYEEEE.